These T cell receptor beta chains were read from a single sample in a study of blood T cell repertoires in COVID-19. The repertoire was sequenced with immunoSEQ multiplex PCR; TCRdb's copy has only in-frame clones and lacks some. The sample carries roughly 180,000 clones, approximately 85% recorded once. Sequencing was performed on PBMCs or T cells enriched from blood (not recorded which). These receptors were collected from a woman aged 25 to 39 who had recovered from COVID-19. The CDR3 runs from the conserved cysteine through the conserved F or W. The order of the fields is D gene, clone size, V gene, J gene, CDR3 length, CDR3 protein, CDR3 DNA. D genes are given only for firm matches. Rows may omit the clone size; those that give it use once, few, many or a size class.

D gene: -
clone size: -
V gene: TRBV11-2
J gene: TRBJ2-1
CDR3 length: 12
CDR3 protein: CASSESDNEQFF
CDR3 DNA: TGTGCCAGCAGCGAGAGTGACAATGAGCAGTTCTTC

D gene: -
clone size: once
V gene: TRBV24-1
J gene: TRBJ2-7
CDR3 length: 14
CDR3 protein: CATHAHAGPYEQYF
CDR3 DNA: TGTGCCACCCACGCGCACGCGGGTCCCTACGAGCAGTACTTC

D gene: TRBD2
clone size: -
V gene: TRBV2
J gene: TRBJ2-5
CDR3 length: 15
CDR3 protein: CASSTSGRYQETQYF
CDR3 DNA: TGTGCCAGCAGCACTAGCGGGAGATACCAAGAGACCCAGTACTTC

D gene: TRBD1
clone size: -
V gene: TRBV6-1
J gene: TRBJ1-5
CDR3 length: 18
CDR3 protein: CASSDPGQNYYSNQPQHF
CDR3 DNA: TGTGCCAGCAGTGATCCGGGACAGAACTACTATAGCAATCAGCCCCAGCATTTT

D gene: -
clone size: -
V gene: TRBV28
J gene: TRBJ2-7
CDR3 length: 13
CDR3 protein: CASSTGERYEQYF
CDR3 DNA: TGTGCCAGCAGTACTGGAGAGCGGTACGAGCAGTACTTC

D gene: -
clone size: -
V gene: TRBV6-5
J gene: TRBJ2-2
CDR3 length: 15
CDR3 protein: CASSYFTGLTGELFF
CDR3 DNA: TGTGCCAGCAGTTATTTCACAGGGCTTACCGGGGAGCTGTTTTTT

D gene: -
clone size: -
V gene: TRBV6-5
J gene: TRBJ1-1
CDR3 length: 15
CDR3 protein: CASSYSTVEYTEAFF
CDR3 DNA: TGTGCCAGCAGTTACTCGACAGTGGAGTACACTGAAGCTTTCTTT

D gene: TRBD2
clone size: -
V gene: TRBV5-1
J gene: TRBJ2-3
CDR3 length: 16
CDR3 protein: CASTLRLAGGTDTQYF
CDR3 DNA: TGCGCCAGCACCCTCAGACTAGCGGGAGGCACAGATACGCAGTATTTT

D gene: TRBD1
clone size: few
V gene: TRBV25-1
J gene: TRBJ1-6
CDR3 length: 13
CDR3 protein: CASRRGTDSPLHF
CDR3 DNA: TGTGCCAGCAGGAGGGGGACAGACTCACCCCTCCACTTT

D gene: -
clone size: -
V gene: TRBV5-5
J gene: TRBJ2-7
CDR3 length: 16
CDR3 protein: CASSPLGGTSSYEQYF
CDR3 DNA: TGTGCCAGCAGCCCCTTGGGCGGGACTTCCTCCTACGAGCAGTACTTC

D gene: TRBD2
clone size: -
V gene: TRBV7-2
J gene: TRBJ2-3
CDR3 length: 19
CDR3 protein: CASSLWGLAGEWGTDTQYF
CDR3 DNA: TGTGCCAGCAGCTTATGGGGACTAGCGGGAGAATGGGGCACAGATACGCAGTATTTT

D gene: TRBD2
clone size: -
V gene: TRBV29-1
J gene: TRBJ2-5
CDR3 length: 16
CDR3 protein: CSVVGLAGGEWETQYF
CDR3 DNA: TGCAGCGTGGTCGGACTAGCGGGAGGAGAGTGGGAGACCCAGTACTTC

D gene: TRBD1
clone size: -
V gene: TRBV6-5
J gene: TRBJ1-6
CDR3 length: 14
CDR3 protein: CASSPRDSNSPLHF
CDR3 DNA: TGTGCCAGCAGCCCCCGGGACAGTAATTCACCCCTCCACTTT

D gene: TRBD2
clone size: -
V gene: TRBV28
J gene: TRBJ2-7
CDR3 length: 16
CDR3 protein: CASSWLSGSVFREQYF
CDR3 DNA: TGTGCCAGCAGTTGGTTAAGCGGGAGCGTGTTCCGCGAGCAGTACTTC

D gene: -
clone size: -
V gene: TRBV19
J gene: TRBJ1-2
CDR3 length: 13
CDR3 protein: CASEETRGYGYTF
CDR3 DNA: TGTGCCAGCGAAGAGACCAGGGGCTATGGCTACACCTTC

D gene: -
clone size: -
V gene: TRBV30
J gene: TRBJ1-5
CDR3 length: 16
CDR3 protein: CAWSVAGFDSNQPQHF
CDR3 DNA: TGTGCCTGGAGTGTCGCGGGGTTCGACAGCAATCAGCCCCAGCATTTT

D gene: TRBD2
clone size: -
V gene: TRBV28
J gene: TRBJ2-1
CDR3 length: 16
CDR3 protein: CASRPPLAGGYNEQFF
CDR3 DNA: TGTGCCAGCAGACCGCCCCTAGCGGGAGGATACAATGAGCAGTTCTTC

D gene: TRBD1
clone size: -
V gene: TRBV27
J gene: TRBJ2-7
CDR3 length: 14
CDR3 protein: CASSPTGGGNEQYF
CDR3 DNA: TGTGCCAGCAGCCCGACAGGGGGCGGGAACGAGCAGTACTTC

D gene: -
clone size: -
V gene: TRBV6-5
J gene: TRBJ2-1
CDR3 length: 15
CDR3 protein: CASSRDSSSYNEQFF
CDR3 DNA: TGTGCCAGCAGCAGGGACTCGAGCTCCTACAATGAGCAGTTCTTC

D gene: TRBD2
clone size: few
V gene: TRBV5-4
J gene: TRBJ2-7
CDR3 length: 15
CDR3 protein: CASSLSSGSVYEQYF
CDR3 DNA: TGTGCCAGCAGCTTGTCAAGCGGGAGTGTATACGAGCAGTACTTC

D gene: TRBD1
clone size: -
V gene: TRBV27
J gene: TRBJ2-7
CDR3 length: 14
CDR3 protein: CASSHSGTDYEQYF
CDR3 DNA: TGTGCCAGCAGTCACTCCGGGACAGACTACGAGCAGTACTTC

D gene: TRBD1
clone size: -
V gene: TRBV5-1
J gene: TRBJ1-4
CDR3 length: 18
CDR3 protein: CASRGRVWTGVGGEKLFF
CDR3 DNA: TGCGCCAGCAGGGGTAGGGTATGGACAGGGGTCGGCGGAGAAAAACTGTTTTTT

D gene: -
clone size: -
V gene: TRBV7-6
J gene: TRBJ1-2
CDR3 length: 18
CDR3 protein: CASSPFFGSGGADYGYTF
CDR3 DNA: TGTGCCAGCAGCCCTTTTTTCGGTAGTGGTGGGGCCGACTATGGCTACACCTTC

D gene: TRBD2
clone size: -
V gene: TRBV27
J gene: TRBJ2-7
CDR3 length: 15
CDR3 protein: CASSLGTSNSYEQYF
CDR3 DNA: TGTGCCAGCAGTTTAGGGACTAGCAACTCCTACGAGCAGTACTTC

D gene: TRBD2
clone size: -
V gene: TRBV18
J gene: TRBJ2-7
CDR3 length: 15
CDR3 protein: CASSPRREGQGEQYF
CDR3 DNA: TGTGCCAGCTCACCAAGGCGGGAGGGTCAGGGCGAGCAGTACTTC

D gene: TRBD2
clone size: -
V gene: TRBV18
J gene: TRBJ2-7
CDR3 length: 19
CDR3 protein: CASSPSGRARMTLTYEQYF
CDR3 DNA: TGTGCCAGCTCACCAAGCGGGAGGGCCCGCATGACTTTGACCTACGAGCAGTACTTC

D gene: -
clone size: -
V gene: TRBV5-1
J gene: TRBJ1-2
CDR3 length: 14
CDR3 protein: CASSLDGNNYGYTF
CDR3 DNA: TGCGCCAGCAGCTTGGACGGGAACAACTATGGCTACACCTTC

D gene: TRBD1
clone size: -
V gene: TRBV28
J gene: TRBJ1-5
CDR3 length: 15
CDR3 protein: CASSPQGVGNQPQHF
CDR3 DNA: TGTGCCAGCAGTCCCCAGGGGGTGGGCAATCAGCCCCAGCATTTT